The rows below give T cell receptor beta chains drawn from one sample of a study of blood T cell repertoires in COVID-19. TCRdb's copy holds only in-frame clones and misses some; the assay was immunoSEQ multiplex PCR. Among roughly 180,000 clones listed, approximately 87% were seen once. The sequenced material came from PBMCs or T cells enriched from blood (not recorded which). The receptors stem from a woman between 45 and 65 years old who had recovered from COVID-19. Each CDR3 is given with its conserved first and last residue. Fields, in order: clone size, J gene, D gene, V gene, CDR3 DNA, CDR3 protein. The D gene is left open where the match is weak. Clone size, where shown, is once, few, many, or a class for clones that have expanded.

-	TRBJ1-2	-	TRBV11-2	TGTGCCAGCAGCAAAGCTCAGGGGCAGGACTATGGCTACACCTTC	CASSKAQGQDYGYTF
-	TRBJ2-1	TRBD2	TRBV9	TGTGCCAGCAGCTTTAGCGGGGAGCAGTTCTTC	CASSFSGEQFF
few	TRBJ1-2	-	TRBV7-2	TGTGCCAGCAGCTTAGACAGAGACTATGGCTACACCTTC	CASSLDRDYGYTF
-	TRBJ2-2	-	TRBV5-6	TGTGCCAGCAGCTTGTTAAGCGGGCTGAACACCGGGGAGCTGTTTTTT	CASSLLSGLNTGELFF
few	TRBJ1-1	-	TRBV5-1	TGCGCCAGCAGCTTGGCGACTGCGAACACTGAAGCTTTCTTT	CASSLATANTEAFF
-	TRBJ1-1	TRBD1	TRBV5-5	TGTGCCAGCAGCTCAAGACCGGGACAGGGGAACACTGAAGCTTTCTTT	CASSSRPGQGNTEAFF
-	TRBJ1-2	-	TRBV30	TGTGCCTGGAGTGTACAAACGAACTATGGCTACACCTTC	CAWSVQTNYGYTF
-	TRBJ2-5	-	TRBV7-2	TGTGCCAGCAGCCTTCCAGGCGGCAGGGTATTAGAGACCCAGTACTTC	CASSLPGGRVLETQYF
-	TRBJ2-3	TRBD2	TRBV9	TGTGCCAGCACAGGTGGCGGGAGTTCAGATACGCAGTATTTT	CASTGGGSSDTQYF
-	TRBJ1-1	-	TRBV29-1	TGCAGCGTTTTGGGGTTCCACCGGCGCAAAGGGGGGGCTGGTGAAGCTTTCTTT	CSVLGFHRRKGGAGEAFF
-	TRBJ1-6	-	TRBV11-2	TGTGCCAGCAGTCAGGGACTCTATAATTCACCCCTCCACTTT	CASSQGLYNSPLHF
-	TRBJ2-2	TRBD1	TRBV28	TGTGCCAGCACTATTGGGACAGGGCGGCCCGGGGAGCTGTTTTTT	CASTIGTGRPGELFF
-	TRBJ2-1	-	TRBV28	TGTGCCAGCAGTTTGGGGGCAGGGGCTTACAATGAGCAGTTCTTC	CASSLGAGAYNEQFF
few	TRBJ2-1	-	TRBV19	TGTGCCAGTTCGCTCGGAGGGTGGGGAGAGCAGTTCTTC	CASSLGGWGEQFF
-	TRBJ1-1	-	TRBV9	TGTGCCAGCAGCGCTCAGGACACCCTGGGGACTGAAGCTTTCTTT	CASSAQDTLGTEAFF
-	TRBJ2-5	TRBD1	TRBV5-1	TGCGCCAGCAGTTTCCGTCCGGACAGGGGCGGAGAGACCCAGTACTTC	CASSFRPDRGGETQYF
once	TRBJ2-5	TRBD2	TRBV7-3	TGTGCCAGCAGCACTGGGGACTACCTAGGGGAGACCCAGTACTTC	CASSTGDYLGETQYF
-	TRBJ2-2	TRBD1	TRBV7-9	TGTGCCAGCAACACAGGACAGGGTGGCGGGGAGCTGTTTTTT	CASNTGQGGGELFF
once	TRBJ2-3	-	TRBV3-1/TRBV3-2	TGTGCCAGCAGGGGGACTTTCCTGAGCACAGATACGCAGTATTTT	CASRGTFLSTDTQYF
-	TRBJ2-1	-	TRBV10-1	TGCGCCAGCAGTGAAGCGCAGAGCGATGAGCAGTTCTTC	CASSEAQSDEQFF
-	TRBJ1-5	-	TRBV5-1	TGCGCCAGCAGCCGAGGAGACTCCAATCAGCCCCAGCATTTT	CASSRGDSNQPQHF
-	TRBJ2-3	-	TRBV5-6	TGTGCCAGCAGCTTGGCTGTTAGCACAGATACGCAGTATTTT	CASSLAVSTDTQYF
-	TRBJ2-5	TRBD2	TRBV18	TGTGCCAGCTCACTCCCGGGACTAGCGGGAGCAGAGACCCAGTACTTC	CASSLPGLAGAETQYF
-	TRBJ2-3	-	TRBV27	TGTGCCAGCAGTTTACTAATCACAGATACGCAGTATTTT	CASSLLITDTQYF
-	TRBJ1-1	-	TRBV29-1	TGCAGCGTTGCCTCGGGGGGAGAAGCTTTCTTT	CSVASGGEAFF
-	TRBJ1-1	-	TRBV12-5	TGTGCTAGTGGTCCTCAGCAGGGAATAGCTGAAGCTTTCTTT	CASGPQQGIAEAFF
-	TRBJ1-4	-	TRBV7-2	TGTGCCAGCAGTGCCGGGATAACCTCTAATGAAAAACTGTTTTTT	CASSAGITSNEKLFF
-	TRBJ1-2	-	TRBV11-2	TGTGCCAGCAGTTTTTCGGGGTCCCCTGGCTACACCTTC	CASSFSGSPGYTF
few	TRBJ2-6	-	TRBV28	TGTGCCATCCGGGACAAGGCCACCCCTGGGGCCAACGTCCTGACTTTC	CAIRDKATPGANVLTF
few	TRBJ1-2	-	TRBV2	TGTGCCAGCCGACAGACCGGCTACACCTTC	CASRQTGYTF
-	TRBJ1-3	-	TRBV5-4	TGTGCCAGCAGTCATGACAGGGGAAACACCATATATTTT	CASSHDRGNTIYF
-	TRBJ1-2	-	TRBV12-3/TRBV12-4	TGTGCCAGCAGTTTACAGGTGAACTATGGCTACACCTTC	CASSLQVNYGYTF
-	TRBJ2-2	-	TRBV5-6	TGTGCCAGCAGCTTGTGGGGCCCGGGCGGGGAGCTGTTTTTT	CASSLWGPGGELFF
few	TRBJ1-1	-	TRBV7-2	TGTGCCAGCAGCTTAGGTCAGGCCCCGAACACTGAAGCTTTCTTT	CASSLGQAPNTEAFF
-	TRBJ2-3	TRBD2	TRBV18	TGTGCCAGCTCCCCAGGGACTAGCGGTAGCACAGATACGCAGTATTTT	CASSPGTSGSTDTQYF
few	TRBJ2-5	-	TRBV7-9	TGTGCCAGCAGCTCGAACAGGGCAGGGCGAGAGACCCAGTACTTC	CASSSNRAGRETQYF
-	TRBJ2-1	TRBD1	TRBV9	TGTGCCAGCAGCTCCCGGACAGGGAGTTACAATGAGCAGTTCTTC	CASSSRTGSYNEQFF
-	TRBJ2-1	TRBD2	TRBV5-8	TGTGCCAGCAGCTTGACGGGACTAGCGTCCATGGAGCAGTTCTTC	CASSLTGLASMEQFF
-	TRBJ2-1	TRBD1	TRBV7-2	TGTGCCAGCAGCTTTCCCGCTAAGGGGGCGAGCTCCTACAATGAGCAGTTCTTC	CASSFPAKGASSYNEQFF
-	TRBJ2-1	-	TRBV18	TGTGCCAGCTCACCACCTACGGGTCCGGGAAATGAGCAGTTCTTC	CASSPPTGPGNEQFF
-	TRBJ1-5	-	TRBV9	TGTGCCAGCAGCCTAGACGGGAGCGAACAGCCCCAGCATTTT	CASSLDGSEQPQHF
-	TRBJ1-1	-	TRBV5-1	TGCGCCAGCAAACGAGGATCAGTCATGAACACTGAAGCTTTCTTT	CASKRGSVMNTEAFF
-	TRBJ1-1	TRBD1	TRBV5-5	TGTGCCAGCAGCTTGGGCGGAGGGGGCGCCACTGAAGCTTTCTTT	CASSLGGGGATEAFF
few	TRBJ1-4	-	TRBV9	TGTGCCAGCAGCAAATCAGACGGAGTGCTTGAAAAACTGTTTTTT	CASSKSDGVLEKLFF
-	TRBJ1-1	TRBD1	TRBV10-3	TGTGCCATCAGTGGATGGACAGGGGGGAACACTGAAGCTTTCTTT	CAISGWTGGNTEAFF
-	TRBJ1-4	-	TRBV7-9	TGTGCCAGCAGCTCCAGACGGGAGACAACTAATGAAAAACTGTTTTTT	CASSSRRETTNEKLFF
-	TRBJ2-3	TRBD2	TRBV27	TGTGCCAGCAGTTCCCAGCGGGGGGGCTTGGTCTCAGATACGCAGTATTTT	CASSSQRGGLVSDTQYF
-	TRBJ1-2	-	TRBV5-3	TGTGCCAGAAGCTTGGGTAAGCGGCATGGCTACACCTTC	CARSLGKRHGYTF
-	TRBJ1-1	-	TRBV28	TGTGCCAGCAGCCTCAGTCGTATCCAAGCTTTCTTT	CASSLSRIQAFF
-	TRBJ2-1	-	TRBV5-1	TGCGCCAGCAGCCCCGGGGGACGCAATGAGCAGTTCTTC	CASSPGGRNEQFF
-	TRBJ1-5	-	TRBV6-1	TGTGCCAGCAGTGAAGTGGGGCCTCCAAATCAGCCCCAGCATTTT	CASSEVGPPNQPQHF
-	TRBJ2-1	TRBD1	TRBV7-9	TGTGCCAGCAGCGCCCCCGGGACAGGGGCCAGTCATGAGCAGTTCTTC	CASSAPGTGASHEQFF
-	TRBJ2-1	TRBD2	TRBV9	TGTGCCAGCAGCACCGGTGCGGGGGGTCACAATGAGCAGTTCTTC	CASSTGAGGHNEQFF
-	TRBJ1-4	-	TRBV30	TGTGCCTGGAGTGTAGCGGGGAAAAAACTGTTTTTT	CAWSVAGKKLFF
-	TRBJ1-2	-	TRBV3-1/TRBV3-2	TGTGCCAGCAGCCCGATGGGGGCGGCTAACTATGGCTACACCTTC	CASSPMGAANYGYTF
-	TRBJ1-6	-	TRBV6-5	TGTGCCAGCGTCCGGGCCCTAGGGGATAATTCACCCCTCCACTTT	CASVRALGDNSPLHF
-	TRBJ1-4	-	TRBV29-1	TGCAGCGTGGCCTCAGGTTCTAATGAAAAACTGTTTTTT	CSVASGSNEKLFF
once	TRBJ1-2	TRBD1	TRBV5-1	TGCGCCAGCAGCTTGGCAGGGGGCTATGGCTACACCTTC	CASSLAGGYGYTF
-	TRBJ1-2	TRBD1	TRBV28	TGTGCCAGCAACTATCGGGACAGACCGAACTATGGCTACACCTTC	CASNYRDRPNYGYTF
-	TRBJ1-2	-	TRBV24-1	TGTGCCACCAGTGATTTGTCGGGGGGCTACACCTTC	CATSDLSGGYTF